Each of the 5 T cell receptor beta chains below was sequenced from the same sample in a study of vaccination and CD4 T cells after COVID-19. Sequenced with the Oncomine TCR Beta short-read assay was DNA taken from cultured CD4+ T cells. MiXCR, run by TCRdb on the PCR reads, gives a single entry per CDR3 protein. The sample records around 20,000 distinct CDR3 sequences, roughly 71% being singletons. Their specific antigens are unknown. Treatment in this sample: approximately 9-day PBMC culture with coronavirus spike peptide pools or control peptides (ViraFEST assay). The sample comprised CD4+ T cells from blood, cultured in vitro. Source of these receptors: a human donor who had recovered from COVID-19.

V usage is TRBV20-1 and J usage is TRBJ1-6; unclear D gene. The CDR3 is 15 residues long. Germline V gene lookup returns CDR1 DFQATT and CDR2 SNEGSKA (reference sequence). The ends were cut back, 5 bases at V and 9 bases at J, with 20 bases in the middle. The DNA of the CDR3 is TGCAGTGCTTCCCTCGGCCCGTTTTTCGGTTCACCCCTCCACTTT. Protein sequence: CSASLGPFFGSPLHF.

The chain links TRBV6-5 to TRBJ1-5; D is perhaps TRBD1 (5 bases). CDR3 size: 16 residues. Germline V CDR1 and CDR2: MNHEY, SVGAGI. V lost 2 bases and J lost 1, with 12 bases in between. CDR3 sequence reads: CASSYIDSLSNQPQHF. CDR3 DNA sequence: TGTGCCAGCAGTTACATCGACAGTTTGAGCAATCAGCCCCAGCATTTT.

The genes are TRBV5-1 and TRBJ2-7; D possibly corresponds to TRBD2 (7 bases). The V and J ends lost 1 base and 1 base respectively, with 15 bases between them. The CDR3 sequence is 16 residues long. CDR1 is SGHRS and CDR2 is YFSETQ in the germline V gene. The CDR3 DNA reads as TGCGCCAGCAGCTTGCGGGAGGTAAGGGGGTCCTACGAGCAGTACTTC. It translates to CASSLREVRGSYEQYF. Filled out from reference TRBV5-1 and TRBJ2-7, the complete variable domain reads KAGVTQTPRYLIKTRGQQVTLSCSPISGHRSVSWYQQTPGQGLQFLFEYFSETQRNKGNFPGRFSGRQFSNSRSEMNVSTLELGDSALYLCASSLREVRGSYEQYFGPGTRLTVT.

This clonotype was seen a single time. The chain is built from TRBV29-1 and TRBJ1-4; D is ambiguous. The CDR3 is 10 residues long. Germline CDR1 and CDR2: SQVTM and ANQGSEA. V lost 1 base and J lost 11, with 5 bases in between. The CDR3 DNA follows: TGCAGCGTTGAAGGGGAGAAACTGTTTTTT. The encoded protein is CSVEGEKLFF.

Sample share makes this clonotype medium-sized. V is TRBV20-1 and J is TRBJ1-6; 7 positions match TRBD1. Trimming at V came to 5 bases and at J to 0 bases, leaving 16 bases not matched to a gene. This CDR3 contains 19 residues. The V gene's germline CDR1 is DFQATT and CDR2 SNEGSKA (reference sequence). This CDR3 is CSAPQGTSPRSSYNSPLHF. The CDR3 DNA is TGCAGTGCTCCACAGGGGACAAGTCCCAGAAGCTCCTATAATTCACCCCTCCACTTT.